This T cell receptor beta chain was identified in a study of blood T cell repertoires in COVID-19. Study-level background: T cells, B-cell-depleted T cells, or PBMCs supplied cDNA or gDNA.

In the source study's methods: Reference gene primers were amplified, and this amplification served to estimate nucleated cell counts. Sequencing used immunoSEQ multiplex PCR; TCRdb keeps in-frame clones, though not all of them. V, J and clone size are those of that table, while D and trimming were read from the DNA. The table has more than 400,000 clones, over 75% seen once. Trimming took 0 bases from V and 10 from J, leaving 7 bases between them. The CDR3 runs to 13 residues. Specimen: peripheral blood. The chain couples TRBV12-3 or TRBV12-4 to TRBJ1-6; D not certain. The clonotype comes from a human donor in a cohort sampled during active COVID-19. The CDR3 loop is CASSLAVQSPLHF. The CDR3 DNA reads TGTGCCAGCAGTTTAGCGGTACAGTCACCCCTCCACTTT.